A selection of T cell receptor beta chains follows, all from one sample in a study of monozygotic twins with inflammatory bowel disease. TCRdb reprocessed the 5' RACE reads and reports one entry per CDR3 protein, with no DNA. This sample's table reports about 420,000 distinct CDR3 sequences. Sequenced material: blood. These receptors were taken from a human donor with ulcerative colitis or Crohn's disease, or a healthy co-twin of an affected twin (not recorded which). CDR3s include the opening cysteine and the closing phenylalanine or tryptophan. The order of the fields is J gene, CDR3 length, V gene, CDR3 protein.

>TRBJ2-1|13|TRBV6-5
CASSPAPAGGEFF
>TRBJ1-4|19|TRBV4-1
CASSPVPGQGGVTNEKLFF
>TRBJ2-7|15|TRBV11-2
CASSGAGVRSYEQYF
>TRBJ1-4|15|TRBV5-6
CASSLGVGSSEKLFF
>TRBJ2-7|15|TRBV6-2/TRBV6-3
CASSWSSMRSYEQYF
>TRBJ2-2|17|TRBV5-4
CASSSDRGRIGTGELFF
>TRBJ2-3|15|TRBV5-1
CASSLANPITDTQYF
>TRBJ1-2|14|TRBV4-1
CASSQEDRGYGYTF
>TRBJ1-1|13|TRBV7-9
CASSLSSTTEAFF
>TRBJ2-5|11|TRBV10-3
CAISDRETQYF
>TRBJ1-5|12|TRBV2
CASSESNQPQHF
>TRBJ2-1|16|TRBV29-1
CSVILKWDRLYNEQFF
>TRBJ1-3|18|TRBV6-1
CASSPFGTARISGNTIYF
>TRBJ1-2|12|TRBV5-1
CASRGQAYGYTF
>TRBJ2-3|14|TRBV10-3
CAIAREGGKDTQYF
>TRBJ1-2|11|TRBV20-1
CSARAGSGYTF
>TRBJ2-5|17|TRBV9
CASSVGLRGGKEETQYF
>TRBJ2-5|15|TRBV10-3
CAISESRQGGETQYF
>TRBJ2-1|15|TRBV3-1
CASSPLNGIRNEQFF
>TRBJ1-6|12|TRBV2
CASGTGNSPLHF
>TRBJ2-7|16|TRBV9
CASSALPGAQVHEQYF
>TRBJ2-3|15|TRBV5-1
CASSLRGARTDTQYF
>TRBJ2-5|16|TRBV7-3
CASSPGGLAGLETQYF
>TRBJ2-7|12|TRBV5-1
CASSLEWTEQYF
>TRBJ1-1|15|TRBV10-3
CAISERGRAYTEAFF
>TRBJ2-7|16|TRBV7-8
CASSLVGVEPRYEQYF
>TRBJ2-7|14|TRBV13
CASSLRGRAYEQYF
>TRBJ2-2|14|TRBV12-3/TRBV12-4
CASRKTGEGGELFF
>TRBJ2-1|15|TRBV20-1
CSAEGAESSYNEQFF
>TRBJ1-6|17|TRBV5-1
CASSWAPPGTGNSPLHF
>TRBJ2-3|14|TRBV2
CASSEHTSTDTQYF
>TRBJ2-4|14|TRBV12-3/TRBV12-4
CASSISYSSDIQYF
>TRBJ1-1|16|TRBV5-1
CASSSNTGAMNTEAFF
>TRBJ1-1|12|TRBV5-1
CASRSTTSNAFF
>TRBJ1-3|13|TRBV20-1
CSARGEGGNTIYF
>TRBJ2-5|12|TRBV7-2
CASSPRRETQYF
>TRBJ1-5|14|TRBV19
CASSIVSQGGPQHF
>TRBJ2-1|15|TRBV7-9
CASSLSVGVIYEQFF
>TRBJ2-2|16|TRBV24-1
CAATPDSLLNTGELFF
>TRBJ2-5|14|TRBV20-1
CSAYRVAGEETQYF
>TRBJ1-2|13|TRBV7-3
CASSQTAMRGYTF
>TRBJ2-3|13|TRBV27
CASSLDVFGTQYF
>TRBJ2-5|13|TRBV7-2
CASSFRLTETQYF
>TRBJ1-5|14|TRBV12-3/TRBV12-4
CASSLNFPGTGKHF